This T cell receptor (beta chain) was profiled in a study of OX40 agonist ivuxolimab in advanced cancers. The CDR3 totals 15 residues. Germline V CDR1 and CDR2: SGHTA, FQGNSA. Trimming at V came to 1 base and at J to 6 bases, leaving 7 bases not matched to a gene. No patient had autoimmune disease or received systemic immunosuppression. Collection of blood occurred at baseline, at cycle 4 day 1, and at cycle 7 day 1. The data were produced by immunoSEQ multiplex PCR, yet TCRdb's version contains in-frame clones alone and is incomplete. The profile shows around 14,000 clones, less than 85% of them singletons.

This sample comprised CD4+ or CD8+ T cells sorted from blood, obtained in a trial of the OX40 agonist ivuxolimab. The chain recombines TRBV7-2 with TRBJ2-7, with 9 bases identical to TRBD1. This receptor was identified in an adult with an advanced solid tumor such as melanoma, head and neck, liver or kidney cancer. The CDR3 here is CASSLEVTGGSEQYF. The CDR3 nucleotides are TGTGCCAGCAGCTTAGAAGTGACAGGGGGGTCCGAGCAGTACTTC. Using reference TRBV7-2 and TRBJ2-7 for the parts outside the CDR3, the full variable domain is GAGVSQSPSNKVTEKGKDVELRCDPISGHTALYWYRQSLGQGLEFLIYFQGNSAPDKSGLPSDRFSAERTGGSVSTLTIQRTQQEDSAVYLCASSLEVTGGSEQYFGPGTRLTVT.